This section outlines one TCR beta chain sequence together with its context. The antigen is undetermined. As defined, naive CD8 cells were CD45RO-negative and positively selected for CCR7, with terminally differentiated effector memory CD45RA+ cells excluded. This sample is drawn from a study of shared clonotypes between healthy human individuals. V was pared by 1 base and J by 5 bases, with 5 bases of the junction left unmatched. The length of the CDR3 is 15 residues. In germline, CDR1 is SGHTA, CDR2 FQGNSA. General study points: Naive CD4 clonotype sharing across a few donors was 4.5% to 6%.

Profiling relied on immunoSEQ multiplex PCR, and the TCRdb table lists in-frame clones only, not all of them. Among around 2.1 million clones, about 92% were seen once, and the ten largest hold roughly 1.8%. The material sequenced was naive CD8+ T cells from PBMCs. The sequence came from a man aged 18-30 years in good health. Some clones in this sample may be carry-over from other donors' samples. The chain recombines TRBV7-2 with TRBJ2-3; 8 bases map to TRBD2. This CDR3 reads CASSLGILAGDTQYF. The CDR3 DNA follows: TGTGCCAGCAGCTTAGGTATTCTAGCGGGAGATACGCAGTATTTT.